These 7 T cell receptor beta chains were sequenced from one sample in a study of blood T cells in healthy people across ages. A second PCR, run for about 7 to 11 cycles, used a sample-barcoded 5' primer plus a J-beta primer mix. Using its own MiXCR run on the 5' RACE reads, TCRdb lists one record per CDR3 protein. Found here are under 2,000,000 distinct CDR3 sequences, roughly 49% of them singletons; the top ten hold approximately 2%. Sequences were obtained from blood. These receptors all come from a woman in her 40s in good health.

The chain recombines TRBV28 with TRBJ1-5; tentatively, D is TRBD1 (5 bases). The CDR3 is made up of 14 amino acids. Germline V gene lookup returns CDR1 MDHEN and CDR2 SYDVKM. The V end lost 3 bases, the J end lost 6 bases, and 12 bases lay between the germline ends. The CDR3 coding sequence is TGTGCCAGCAGTTTGTTGGGGGGATTTCAGCCCCAGCATTTT. Protein: CASSLLGGFQPQHF.

This clonotype came up a few times. The V gene is TRBV6-5, the J gene TRBJ2-7, with TRBD1 as a possible D gene (6 bases). The CDR3 sequence is 15 residues long. Germline CDR1 MNHEY, CDR2 SVGAGI. Trimming removed 2 bases at V and 3 bases at J, with 14 bases between. The CDR3 region is CASSYADKGVYEQYF. The CDR3 DNA reads as TGTGCCAGCAGTTACGCCGACAAGGGGGTCTACGAGCAGTACTTC.

The DNA for the CDR3 is TGTGCCAGCAGCCAACCGCCAGACAGGGGTTGGGCCTACGAGCAGTACTTC. Translated: CASSQPPDRGWAYEQYF. V and J are TRBV21-1 and TRBJ2-7; TRBD1, the table's D call, was not compared with the DNA. TRBV21-1 is a recognized pseudogene. This CDR3 spans 17 amino acids.

This rearrangement joins TRBV6-2 or TRBV6-3 to TRBJ1-4, with TRBD1 identical over 8 bases. The CDR3 runs 15 residues. The ends lost 5 bases at V and 5 bases at J; junction bases unmatched: 7. Germline V gene lookup returns CDR1 MNHEY and CDR2 SVGEGT. DNA for the CDR3: TGTGCCAGCAGTAACGCCGGGACAGGAAATGAAAAACTGTTTTTT. Protein sequence: CASSNAGTGNEKLFF.

On this clonotype itself: Its ends do not fully match the called genes, so a read error is possible. The chain combines TRBV7-2 with TRBJ2-6, with TRBD1 as a possible D gene (5 bases). The germline gives CDR1 SGHTA, CDR2 FQGNSA. The CDR3 is 18 residues long. The CDR3 loop reads CASSLVGRFSSGASVLTF. CDR3 nucleotide sequence: TGTGCCAGCAGCTTAGTAGGACGGTTTAGCTCTGGGGCCAGCGTCCTGACTTTC.

The chain has TRBV4-3 and TRBJ2-4; D is undetermined. CDR3 length equals 16 residues. Germline values: CDR1 LGHNA, CDR2 YSLEER. Trimming pared 1 base from V and 9 bases from J, leaving 19 bases between. As DNA, the CDR3 is TGCGCCAGCAGCCAAGCTAGGGCTAGTTCTGGGGTCATTCAGTACTTC. Translation gives CASSQARASSGVIQYF.

The chain recombines TRBV9 with TRBJ2-1; 7 nucleotides line up with TRBD2. The CDR3 is made up of 14 amino acids. Looked up from germline, CDR1 is SGDLS and CDR2 is YYNGEE. V was pared by 3 bases and J by 7 bases, with 7 bases of the junction left unmatched. The CDR3 region has the DNA TGTGCCAGCAGCGATGGGGCGGGAGTTAATGAGCAGTTCTTC. Its translation: CASSDGAGVNEQFF.